This T cell receptor beta chain is from a study of blood T cell repertoires in COVID-19. Turning to the study itself: Nucleic acid was either cDNA or gDNA, and it came from T cells, B-cell-depleted T cells, or PBMCs.

In the source study's methods: Reference gene primer amplification in the assay estimated nucleated cell counts. Here immunoSEQ multiplex PCR was the method, and the copy in TCRdb shows in-frame clones only, minus some. V, J and clone size are taken as reported in that table, and D and trimming were inferred from the DNA itself. The sample has 300,000 to 500,000 clones, more than 75% seen once; the top ten hold approximately 1%. The CDR3 runs to 17 residues. Germline V gene lookup returns CDR1 MNHNY and CDR2 SVGAGI (reference sequence). The V segment lost 5 bases and the J segment 6 bases; nucleotides outside the gene matches: 16. Participants were aged about 18 to 89 years from roughly 26 US areas. Participants' own reports of clinical history determined their cohort assignment.

The chain links TRBV6-6 to TRBJ1-5, with 7 bases aligning to TRBD1. The sequenced sample consisted of PBMCs or T cells enriched from blood (not recorded which). This clonotype was obtained from a woman aged 25 to 39 with acute COVID-19. CDR3 protein: CASSPPVLGGGGQPQHF. The CDR3 DNA reads as TGTGCCAGCAGTCCACCGGTACTAGGAGGGGGCGGTCAGCCCCAGCATTTT.